This TCR beta chain comes out of a study of OX40 agonist ivuxolimab in advanced cancers. Study-wide results and limits: Antigen targets of the expanded peripheral T cells went undetermined. Relative to CD4+, CD8+ T cells held more expanded clones on average.

Method: immunoSEQ multiplex PCR; TCRdb's copy keeps in-frame clones and lacks some. The sample yields 55,000 to 85,000 clones, 80% to 90% seen once. The CDR3 is 17 residues long. V was pared by 6 bases and J by 5 bases, with 25 bases between. Germline-derived CDR1 and CDR2 are MDHEN and SYDVKM. Comments on this clone: Antigen unknown.

If patients had autoimmune disease history or systemic immunosuppression, they were excluded. Sequencing was performed on CD4+ or CD8+ T cells sorted from blood, taken in a trial of the OX40 agonist ivuxolimab. This receptor was taken from an adult with an advanced solid tumor such as melanoma, head and neck, liver or kidney cancer. The V call is TRBV28, the J call TRBJ1-2; a possible D gene is TRBD1 (6 bases). The CDR3: CASRFPISDRPLYGYTF. The CDR3 DNA sequence: TGTGCCAGCAGATTCCCAATATCCGACAGGCCACTTTATGGCTACACCTTC.